This is a list of T cell receptor beta chains from one sample in a study of T cells in Graves' hyperthyroidism and ophthalmopathy. TCRdb reprocessed the multiplex PCR reads with MiXCR, giving one entry per CDR3 protein. The sample holds hundreds of thousands of distinct CDR3 sequences, around 45% seen once. Sequencing was carried out using peripheral blood or thyroid tissue (not recorded which). Receptors originate from a young woman with Graves' hyperthyroidism. CDR3s include the opening cysteine and the closing phenylalanine or tryptophan. The order of the fields is clone size, V gene, D gene, J gene, CDR3 DNA, CDR3 protein. The D gene is left open where the match is weak. Only some rows state a clone size, as once, few, many or a class for expanded clones.

abundance: NA; v_gene: TRBV20-1; d_gene: NA; j_gene: TRBJ1-1; CDR3nt: TGCAGTGCTAGAGGACCGGAGTTTATGAACACTGAAGCTTTCTTT; CDR3aa: CSARGPEFMNTEAFF
abundance: NA; v_gene: TRBV7-3; d_gene: TRBD1; j_gene: TRBJ1-5; CDR3nt: TGTGCCAGCAGCCCACGGGACAGGAATTATCAGCCCCAGCATTTT; CDR3aa: CASSPRDRNYQPQHF
abundance: NA; v_gene: TRBV7-9; d_gene: TRBD1; j_gene: TRBJ1-5; CDR3nt: TGCGCCAGCACCAACAGGGGGGATGGCCAGCCCCAGCATTTT; CDR3aa: CASTNRGDGQPQHF
abundance: NA; v_gene: TRBV7-6; d_gene: NA; j_gene: TRBJ2-7; CDR3nt: TGTGCCAGCAGCCAAGAAATTCAGGACTCCTACGAGCAGTACTTC; CDR3aa: CASSQEIQDSYEQYF
abundance: few; v_gene: TRBV5-1; d_gene: NA; j_gene: TRBJ2-7; CDR3nt: TGCGCCAGCAGCTTCGGGGATATGTCCTACGAGCAGTACTTC; CDR3aa: CASSFGDMSYEQYF
abundance: many; v_gene: TRBV2; d_gene: TRBD2; j_gene: TRBJ2-7; CDR3nt: TGTGCCAGCGGCCTAGCGGTATCCTACGAGCAGTACTTC; CDR3aa: CASGLAVSYEQYF
abundance: NA; v_gene: TRBV9; d_gene: NA; j_gene: TRBJ1-5; CDR3nt: TGCGCCAGCAGCGAGACAGGTAATAGCAATCAGCCCCAGCATTTT; CDR3aa: CASSETGNSNQPQHF
abundance: few; v_gene: TRBV6-5; d_gene: NA; j_gene: TRBJ2-7; CDR3nt: TGTGCCAGCAGCTTACGGGCGGTGAGCGCCGAGCAGTACTTC; CDR3aa: CASSLRAVSAEQYF
abundance: few; v_gene: TRBV25-1; d_gene: NA; j_gene: TRBJ1-2; CDR3nt: TGTGCCAGCAGTCCTCGGACGGGGGGGATCTATGGCTACACCTTC; CDR3aa: CASSPRTGGIYGYTF
abundance: NA; v_gene: TRBV25-1; d_gene: NA; j_gene: TRBJ2-5; CDR3nt: TGTGCCAGCAGTCCCGTCACGGGCCAGTACTTC; CDR3aa: CASSPVTGQYF
abundance: NA; v_gene: TRBV7-2; d_gene: NA; j_gene: TRBJ1-1; CDR3nt: TGTGCCAGCAGCTTAGGACTAGCGGGGACTGAAGCTTTCTTT; CDR3aa: CASSLGLAGTEAFF
abundance: few; v_gene: TRBV7-8; d_gene: TRBD1; j_gene: TRBJ1-2; CDR3nt: TGTGCCAGCAGCCCTCGGGACAGGGGAGGGTATGGCTACACCTTC; CDR3aa: CASSPRDRGGYGYTF
abundance: NA; v_gene: TRBV12-3/TRBV12-4; d_gene: NA; j_gene: TRBJ1-2; CDR3nt: TGTGCCAGCAGGCGGCAGGGATGGTATGGCTACACCTTC; CDR3aa: CASRRQGWYGYTF
abundance: many; v_gene: TRBV7-9; d_gene: NA; j_gene: TRBJ2-7; CDR3nt: TGTGCCAGCAGCACCGACAGCTACGAGCAGTACTTC; CDR3aa: CASSTDSYEQYF
abundance: NA; v_gene: TRBV29-1; d_gene: TRBD1; j_gene: TRBJ2-5; CDR3nt: TGCAGCGTTGAAAGGGGGCAAGAGACCCAGAACTTC; CDR3aa: CSVERGQETQNF
abundance: NA; v_gene: TRBV29-1; d_gene: TRBD1; j_gene: TRBJ1-4; CDR3nt: TGCAGCCAGAGGTACGGACAGGGCCGAAATGAAAAACTGTTTTTT; CDR3aa: CSQRYGQGRNEKLFF
abundance: NA; v_gene: TRBV20-1; d_gene: TRBD2; j_gene: TRBJ2-5; CDR3nt: TGCAGTGCTAGAGATCAGGGAGGGCCCCAGTACTTC; CDR3aa: CSARDQGGPQYF
abundance: many; v_gene: TRBV24-1; d_gene: NA; j_gene: TRBJ2-5; CDR3nt: TGTGCCACCAGTGATTTGTACGGCGGATCCGAGACCCAGTACTTC; CDR3aa: CATSDLYGGSETQYF
abundance: NA; v_gene: TRBV27; d_gene: NA; j_gene: TRBJ1-5; CDR3nt: TGTGCCAGCAGTTTGAATCGACAGCCCCAGCATTTT; CDR3aa: CASSLNRQPQHF
abundance: NA; v_gene: TRBV15; d_gene: NA; j_gene: TRBJ2-2; CDR3nt: TGTGCCACCAAGTTCGGTGGGATGACCGGGGAGCTGTTTTTT; CDR3aa: CATKFGGMTGELFF
abundance: NA; v_gene: TRBV25-1; d_gene: NA; j_gene: TRBJ2-5; CDR3nt: TGTGCCAGCAGTATGGGGAGCCAAGAGACCCAGTACTTC; CDR3aa: CASSMGSQETQYF
abundance: many; v_gene: TRBV10-3; d_gene: NA; j_gene: TRBJ2-7; CDR3nt: TGTGCCATCAGTGGTTTAGGTGAGGACGATTACGAGCAGTACTTC; CDR3aa: CAISGLGEDDYEQYF
abundance: NA; v_gene: TRBV10-1; d_gene: TRBD1; j_gene: TRBJ1-1; CDR3nt: TGCGCCAGCAGTGAGGAGACAGGGTCCCCTGAAGCTTTCTTT; CDR3aa: CASSEETGSPEAFF
abundance: NA; v_gene: TRBV12-5; d_gene: NA; j_gene: TRBJ1-2; CDR3nt: TGTGCTAGTGGTTTGGTCCCGGGGATTGGCTATGGCTACACCTTC; CDR3aa: CASGLVPGIGYGYTF
abundance: NA; v_gene: TRBV15; d_gene: NA; j_gene: TRBJ2-7; CDR3nt: TGTGCCACCAGCAGAGATCGGAGGGGCGACGAGCAGTACTTC; CDR3aa: CATSRDRRGDEQYF
abundance: few; v_gene: TRBV7-9; d_gene: NA; j_gene: TRBJ1-6; CDR3nt: TGTGCCAGCAGCTTAGGAAACAGAAGGGATTCACCCCTCCACTTT; CDR3aa: CASSLGNRRDSPLHF
abundance: NA; v_gene: TRBV6-2/TRBV6-3; d_gene: TRBD1; j_gene: TRBJ2-5; CDR3nt: TGTGCCAGCAGTTATGGGACAGGGAGTGTGGAGACCCAGTACTTC; CDR3aa: CASSYGTGSVETQYF
abundance: NA; v_gene: TRBV25-1; d_gene: NA; j_gene: TRBJ1-1; CDR3nt: TGTGCTAGAGCTCGGGGTTTGGGGGCCACTGAAGCTTTCTTT; CDR3aa: CARARGLGATEAFF